Listed here are 11 T cell receptor beta chains from one sample, sequenced in a study of blood T cell repertoires in COVID-19. Assay: immunoSEQ multiplex PCR; the TCRdb copy retains only in-frame clones and omits some. The data show roughly 63,000 clones, roughly 71% seen once. Sample: peripheral blood. These receptors were collected from a woman over 75 with acute or convalescent COVID-19.

The chain combines TRBV7-2 with TRBJ2-7, with D possibly being TRBD2 (6 bases). Trimming removed 1 base at V and 0 bases at J, with 10 bases between. In germline, CDR1 is SGHTA, CDR2 FQGNSA. The length of the CDR3 is 15 residues. The DNA for the CDR3 is TGTGCCAGCAGCTTAGTGCAGGGAGGCTCCTACGAGCAGTACTTC. Protein: CASSLVQGGSYEQYF.

This clone was observed a handful of times. The chain carries TRBV29-1 and TRBJ2-5; 10 bases agree with TRBD2. J lost 4 bases, V lost 5 bases, and 13 bases had no gene match. The CDR3 totals 16 residues. Germline V gene data show CDR1 as SQVTM and CDR2 as ANQGSEA. The CDR3 bases are TGCAGCGTTCCTCTAACTAGCGGGACCCGGGGAGAGACCCAGTACTTC. Its protein product is CSVPLTSGTRGETQYF.

The CDR3 DNA reads as TGTGCCAGCAGCCGGGGACAGGCCTCCCAAGAGACCCAGTACTTC. Translation: CASSRGQASQETQYF. This chain joins TRBV7-2 and TRBJ2-5; 8 bases fit TRBD1. Germline CDR1 and CDR2: SGHTA and FQGNSA. V shed 5 bases, J shed 1 base, and the junction held 6 bases outside the gene matches. The CDR3 is 15 amino acids. The full variable domain, with the rest looked up from reference TRBV7-2 and TRBJ2-5, is GAGVSQSPSNKVTEKGKDVELRCDPISGHTALYWYRQSLGQGLEFLIYFQGNSAPDKSGLPSDRFSAERTGGSVSTLTIQRTQQEDSAVYLCASSRGQASQETQYFGPGTRLLVL.

The chain couples TRBV27 to TRBJ1-2; a weak D match, TRBD1 (6 bases). The CDR3 totals 14 residues. Per germline, CDR1 MNHEY and CDR2 SMNVEV (reference sequence). Trimming took off 3 bases at V and 4 bases at J, with 12 bases between the two ends. The CDR3 region is CASSFTGSTYGYTF. CDR3 sequence (DNA): TGTGCCAGCAGTTTTACAGGGTCCACCTATGGCTACACCTTC.

The V and J genes are TRBV18 and TRBJ1-5; D is possibly TRBD1 (5 bases). In germline, CDR1 is KGHSH, CDR2 LQKENI. The CDR3 has 15 amino acids. V was clipped by 4 bases and J by 6 bases, with 16 bases between them. The CDR3 reads CASSRGQGFSQPQHF. CDR3 bases: TGTGCCAGCTCACGCGGCCAGGGCTTCTCTCAGCCCCAGCATTTT.

CDR3 DNA: TGTGCCAGTAGTAGAGAGACTAGCGGGGCATCCTACGAGCAGTACTTC. This encodes CASSRETSGASYEQYF. The V call is TRBV19, the J call TRBJ2-7; TRBD2 matches at 11 bases. The CDR3 is 16 amino acids. From germline, CDR1 is LNHDA and CDR2 SQIVND (reference sequence). V shed 4 bases, J shed 1 base, and the junction held 6 bases outside the gene matches.

This rearrangement joins TRBV11-3 to TRBJ2-1; 9 bases are shared with TRBD2. The length of the CDR3 is 15 residues. Germline-derived CDR1 and CDR2 are SGHNT and YENEEA. V lost 2 bases and J lost 5; bases outside the gene matches: 4. The CDR3 spells CASSLRLAENNEQFF. The DNA of the CDR3 is TGTGCCAGCAGCTTACGACTAGCGGAGAACAATGAGCAGTTCTTC.

V usage is TRBV27 and J usage is TRBJ1-1; D perhaps matches TRBD1 (6 bases). The length of the CDR3 is 16 residues. V was shortened by 5 bases and J by 0 bases, with 16 bases between the two germline ends. Germline V gene sequence: CDR1 MNHEY, CDR2 SMNVEV (reference sequence). CDR3 loop: CASSGLTGVMNTEAFF. The CDR3 nucleotides are TGTGCCAGCAGTGGGTTGACAGGCGTCATGAACACTGAAGCTTTCTTT.

This clone was observed once. The chain carries TRBV4-3 and TRBJ1-2; D unresolved. The CDR3 covers 14 residues. Germline CDR1 reads LGHNA; CDR2 reads YSLEER. V lost 0 bases and J lost 4, with 9 bases in between. The CDR3 loop reads CASSQEAPGYGYTF. The CDR3 DNA is TGCGCCAGCAGCCAAGAGGCACCTGGCTATGGCTACACCTTC.

CDR3 bases: TGTGCCAGCAGCTCAGGGCAGAAGCCGCCCCAGCATTTT. It specifies CASSSGQKPPQHF. V and J are TRBV9 and TRBJ1-5, with D possibly matching TRBD1 (5 bases). CDR1 is SGDLS, CDR2 YYNGEE, per germline. The CDR3 is 13 amino acids. V shed 4 bases and J shed 9 bases, with 14 bases lying between them.

This clone was seen more than once but under ten times. The rearrangement uses TRBV19 and TRBJ1-1; no reliable D call. The CDR3 length is 13 residues. Germline-derived CDR1 and CDR2 are LNHDA and SQIVND (reference sequence). V was cut by 6 bases and J by 5 bases, with 13 bases left in between. The DNA for the CDR3 is TGTGCCAGTAGGAGAAGCCAGGCGACTGAAGCTTTCTTT. It is translated as CASRRSQATEAFF.